The 23 T cell receptor beta chains presented below share a single source sample, sequenced in a study of OX40 agonist ivuxolimab in advanced cancers. TCRdb's table, derived via immunoSEQ multiplex PCR, lists solely in-frame clones and lacks some. The sample contains fewer than 30,000 clones, more than 75% of which appear only once. The sequencing here drew on CD4+ or CD8+ T cells sorted from blood, taken in a trial of the OX40 agonist ivuxolimab. These receptors were obtained from an adult with an advanced solid tumor such as melanoma, head and neck, liver or kidney cancer.

V and J are TRBV15 and TRBJ2-3; D might be TRBD1 (6 bases). Germline V gene lookup returns CDR1 LNHNV and CDR2 YYDKDF (reference sequence). The CDR3 spans 15 residues. V was pared by 2 bases and J by 3 bases, with 12 bases between. CDR3 in amino acids: CATSRYRVRTDTQYF. CDR3 DNA: TGTGCCACCAGCAGATACAGGGTTCGAACAGATACGCAGTATTTT.

The chain couples TRBV5-1 to TRBJ1-2; 8 nucleotides line up with TRBD1. The germline CDR1 and CDR2 sequences are SGHRS and YFSETQ. V lost 0 bases to trimming and J lost 4 bases; unmatched junction nucleotides: 5. The CDR3 runs 15 residues. The CDR3, as DNA: TGCGCCAGCAGCTTGGCAAGTGGACAGGGCTATGGCTACACCTTC. Translating gives CASSLASGQGYGYTF.

V gene TRBV5-4 combines with J gene TRBJ1-1; TRBD1 matches 8 bases. CDR1 and CDR2 (germline): SGHNT, YYREEE (reference sequence). The CDR3 is made up of 12 amino acids. V gave up 5 bases and J gave up 7 bases; unmatched junction bases: 4. CDR3 DNA: TGTGCCAGCAGTAATGGACAGGGTGAAGCTTTCTTT. Its translation: CASSNGQGEAFF. The variable domain in full, completed from reference TRBV5-4 and TRBJ1-1, reads ETGVTQSPTHLIKTRGQQVTLRCSSQSGHNTVSWYQQALGQGPQFIFQYYREEENGRGNFPPRFSGLQFPNYSSELNVNALELDDSALYLCASSNGQGEAFFGQGTRLTVV.

The rearrangement links TRBV7-8 to TRBJ1-4, with D tentatively TRBD1 (5 bases). The germline V gene has CDR1 SGHVS and CDR2 FQNEAQ. The CDR3 length is 18 residues. The V end was cut by 5 bases, the J end by 1 base, with 20 bases between. The CDR3 DNA reads as TGTGCCAGCAGCCCGGGGACGGCTGCCCTGTTAACTAATGAAAAACTGTTTTTT. Translated, it gives CASSPGTAALLTNEKLFF.

The rearrangement uses TRBV7-9 and TRBJ1-2, with TRBD1 as a possible D gene (5 bases). The V gene lost 3 bases and the J gene lost 4 bases, with 12 bases spanning the gap. Germline V gene lookup returns CDR1 SEHNR and CDR2 FQNEAQ (reference sequence). This CDR3 has 14 amino acids. The CDR3 DNA reads TGTGCCAGCAGCTTGGGGCAGGGCAGCTATGGCTACACCTTC. It is translated as CASSLGQGSYGYTF.

The gene calls are TRBV19 and TRBJ1-1, with 10 bases identical to TRBD1. The CDR3 runs 15 residues. From germline, CDR1 is LNHDA and CDR2 SQIVND (reference sequence). V gave up 6 bases and J gave up 2 bases; unmatched junction bases: 6. The CDR3 reads CASRSPTGGNTEAFF. CDR3 nucleotides: TGTGCCAGTAGAAGCCCGACAGGGGGCAACACTGAAGCTTTCTTT.

The rearrangement joins TRBV10-1 to TRBJ2-5; a weak D match, TRBD2 (5 bases). This CDR3 is 15 amino acids long. Germline CDR1 and CDR2: WNHNN and SYGVQD (reference sequence). Trimming shortened V by 1 base and J by 2 bases, and 11 bases separated the two germline ends. CDR3 sequence reads: CASSEWTAPQETQYF. Here the CDR3 DNA reads TGCGCCAGCAGTGAGTGGACTGCCCCACAAGAGACCCAGTACTTC.

As DNA, the CDR3 is TGTGCCAGCAGCCGCACGTCTCACGGGTCCCAGGGCTCTGGGGCCAACGTCCTGACTTTC. This encodes CASSRTSHGSQGSGANVLTF. The J gene is TRBJ2-6, the V gene TRBV5-5, with D perhaps TRBD1 (5 bases). The germline V gene encodes CDR1 SGHKS and CDR2 YYEKEE (reference sequence). The germline V and J ends were trimmed by 4 bases and 0 bases, with 23 bases remaining between them. The CDR3 is 20 amino acids.

The J gene is TRBJ1-1, the V gene TRBV4-1, with a weak D call TRBD1 (5 bases). The CDR3 has 14 amino acids. Germline loops: CDR1 MGHRA, CDR2 YSYEKL. V was clipped by 9 bases and J by 7 bases, with 21 bases between them. CDR3: CASSIGAPAYEAFF. The CDR3 DNA is TGCGCCAGTTCGATAGGGGCACCGGCTTATGAAGCTTTCTTT.

V and J are TRBV27 and TRBJ2-2, with D uncertain. Germline CDR1 is MNHEY and CDR2 is SMNVEV (reference sequence). CDR3 length: 14 amino acids. Between the trimmed V and J ends, which lost 0 bases and 3 bases, there was a span of 5 bases. The CDR3 loop reads CASSLSGYTGELFF. For the CDR3, the DNA is TGTGCCAGCAGTTTATCAGGGTACACCGGGGAGCTGTTTTTT.

This chain links TRBV28 with TRBJ2-7; D gene unclear. Germline-derived CDR1 and CDR2 are MDHEN and SYDVKM. There are 11 residues in the CDR3. Trimming shortened V by 6 bases and J by 3 bases, and 6 bases separated the two germline ends. The CDR3 sequence: CASSRNYEQYF. The CDR3 bases are TGTGCCAGCAGCCGAAACTACGAGCAGTACTTC.

The genes are TRBV5-4 and TRBJ2-7; D unresolved. Germline V gives CDR1 SGHNT, CDR2 YYREEE (reference sequence). CDR3 length equals 13 residues. The germline V and J ends were trimmed by 4 bases and 7 bases, with 15 bases remaining between them. In DNA form, the CDR3 reads TGTGCCAGCAGCCCCCAAGATTCCAGGGAGCAGTACTTC. It codes for CASSPQDSREQYF. The entire variable domain, with the rest obtained from reference TRBV5-4 and TRBJ2-7, is as follows: ETGVTQSPTHLIKTRGQQVTLRCSSQSGHNTVSWYQQALGQGPQFIFQYYREEENGRGNFPPRFSGLQFPNYSSELNVNALELDDSALYLCASSPQDSREQYFGPGTRLTVT.

The table lists this clone with a count of one. The V call is TRBV11-2, the J call TRBJ2-7, with 9 bases fitting TRBD1. The CDR3 contains 15 residues. Trimming at V came to 4 bases and at J to 4 bases, leaving 8 bases not matched to a gene. Germline V gene sequence: CDR1 SGHAT, CDR2 FQNNGV. The CDR3 sequence is CASSSAGTGTYEQYF. CDR3 DNA sequence: TGTGCCAGCAGCTCGGCCGGGACAGGGACATACGAGCAGTACTTC.

CDR3: CASSVWIDRDTQYF. The CDR3 DNA is TGTGCCAGCAGCGTATGGATAGACAGAGATACGCAGTATTTT. This rearrangement joins TRBV6-1 to TRBJ2-3, with a weak D call TRBD1 (5 bases). V lost 6 bases, J lost 5 bases, and 15 bases lay in between. The CDR3 loop spans 14 amino acids. Germline V CDR1 and CDR2: MNHNS, SASEGT.

The rearrangement links TRBV10-1 to TRBJ1-1, with D possibly matching TRBD1 (5 bases). This CDR3 region has 14 residues. Germline V CDR1 and CDR2: WNHNN, SYGVQD (reference sequence). The germline V and J ends were trimmed by 4 bases and 9 bases, with 18 bases remaining between them. DNA of the CDR3: TGCGCCAGCAGTGCCAACCGGGACGGAGGGAAAGCTTTCTTT. Its translation: CASSANRDGGKAFF.

The chain is built from TRBV15 and TRBJ2-5; D possibly corresponds to TRBD1 (5 bases). V lost 6 bases to trimming and J lost 4 bases, with 12 bases between them. The germline CDR1 and CDR2 sequences are LNHNV and YYDKDF (reference sequence). The CDR3 covers 13 residues. CDR3 sequence reads: CATRRQGVETQYF. The CDR3 nucleotides read TGTGCCACCAGACGTCAGGGCGTAGAGACCCAGTACTTC. Drawing the rest from reference TRBV15 and TRBJ2-5, the complete variable domain is DAMVIQNPRYQVTQFGKPVTLSCSQTLNHNVMYWYQQKSSQAPKLLFHYYDKDFNNEADTPDNFQSRRPNTSFCFLDIRSPGLGDTAMYLCATRRQGVETQYFGPGTRLLVL.

The chain carries TRBV6-6 and TRBJ1-2; D remains unclear. Trimming removed 6 bases at V and 4 bases at J, with 12 bases between. This CDR3 contains 13 residues. Germline V gene sequence: CDR1 MNHNY, CDR2 SVGAGI (reference sequence). The CDR3 bases are TGTGCCAGCAGATCCATAGGGTTCTATGGCTACACCTTC. It specifies CASRSIGFYGYTF.

A single count supports this clone. The CDR3 nucleotides are TGTGCCAGCAACAGCGGGAGTACCTACAATGAGCAGTTCTTC. Translation: CASNSGSTYNEQFF. The chain combines TRBV9 with TRBJ2-1; 8 positions agree with TRBD2. V dropped 6 bases and J dropped 2; count of bases not matched to a gene: 4. From germline, CDR1 is SGDLS and CDR2 YYNGEE. CDR3 size: 14 residues.

V gene TRBV19 combines with J gene TRBJ2-3; D is perhaps TRBD1 (5 bases). The CDR3 extends over 16 amino acids. V shed 6 bases and J shed 0 bases, with 16 bases lying between them. Per germline, CDR1 LNHDA and CDR2 SQIVND (reference sequence). DNA for the CDR3: TGTGCCAGTAGCGCCAGGGTCTCCGGAAGCACAGATACGCAGTATTTT. Translating gives CASSARVSGSTDTQYF.

The V gene is TRBV6-1, the J gene TRBJ2-2, with 8 bases matching TRBD1. The V and J ends lost 6 bases and 7 bases, in that order; junction bases with no gene match: 10. Germline loops: CDR1 MNHNS, CDR2 SASEGT. The CDR3 is 15 amino acids. The CDR3 spells CASSATRTGNGELFF. The CDR3 nucleotides read TGTGCCAGCAGCGCGACGAGGACAGGGAACGGGGAGCTGTTTTTT.

The V gene is TRBV7-8, the J gene TRBJ2-7, with TRBD1 as a possible D gene (7 bases). The CDR3 contains 14 residues. V dropped 4 bases and J dropped 1 base, with 11 bases sitting between them. The germline gives CDR1 SGHVS, CDR2 FQNEAQ. The CDR3 reads CASSWQGGSYEQYF. DNA for the CDR3: TGTGCCAGCAGCTGGCAGGGGGGTTCCTACGAGCAGTACTTC.

By frequency in the sample, this clone is medium-sized. V and J are TRBV19 and TRBJ2-2; D call uncertain. Germline assignment: CDR1 LNHDA and CDR2 SQIVND (reference sequence). V was clipped by 5 bases and J by 6 bases, with 16 bases between them. CDR3 length: 15 residues. The CDR3 DNA is TGTGCCAGTAGTCCCGGTATCGTGATGTCCGGGGAGCTGTTTTTT. It codes for CASSPGIVMSGELFF.

This chain's CDR3 is CASSLRIGLAGLEQYF. The CDR3 region has the DNA TGTGCCAGCAGCTTAAGAATCGGGCTAGCGGGACTCGAGCAGTACTTC. The chain couples TRBV7-9 to TRBJ2-5; the match to TRBD2 covers 9 bases. With the DNA end fitting TRBJ2-7 better, the J assignment may be wrong. CDR3 length: 16 amino acids. CDR1 and CDR2 (germline): SEHNR, FQNEAQ (reference sequence).